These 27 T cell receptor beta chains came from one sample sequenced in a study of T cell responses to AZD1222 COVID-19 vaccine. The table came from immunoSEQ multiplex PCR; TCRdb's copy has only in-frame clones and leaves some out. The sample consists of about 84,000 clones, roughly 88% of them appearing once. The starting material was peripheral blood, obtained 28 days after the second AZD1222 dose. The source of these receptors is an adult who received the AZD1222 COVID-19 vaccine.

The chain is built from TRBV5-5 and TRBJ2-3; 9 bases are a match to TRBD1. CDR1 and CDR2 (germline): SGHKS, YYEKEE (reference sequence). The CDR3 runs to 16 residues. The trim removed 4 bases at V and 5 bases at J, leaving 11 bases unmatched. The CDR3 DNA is TGTGCCAGCAGCGGCCTGGGACAGGGAATTAGAGATACGCAGTATTTT. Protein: CASSGLGQGIRDTQYF.

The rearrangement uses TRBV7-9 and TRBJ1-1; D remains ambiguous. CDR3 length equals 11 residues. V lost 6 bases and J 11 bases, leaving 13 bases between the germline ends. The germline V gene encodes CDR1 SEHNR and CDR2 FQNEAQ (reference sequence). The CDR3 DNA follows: TGTGCCAGCAGTAGACCAGACCTCGCTTTCTTT. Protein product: CASSRPDLAFF.

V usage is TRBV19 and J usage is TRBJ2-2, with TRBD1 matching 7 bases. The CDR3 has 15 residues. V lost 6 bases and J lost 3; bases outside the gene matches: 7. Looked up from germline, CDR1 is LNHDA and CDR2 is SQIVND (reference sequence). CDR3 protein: CASRKGGLDTGELFF. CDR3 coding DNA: TGTGCCAGTAGGAAAGGGGGCCTGGACACCGGGGAGCTGTTTTTT.

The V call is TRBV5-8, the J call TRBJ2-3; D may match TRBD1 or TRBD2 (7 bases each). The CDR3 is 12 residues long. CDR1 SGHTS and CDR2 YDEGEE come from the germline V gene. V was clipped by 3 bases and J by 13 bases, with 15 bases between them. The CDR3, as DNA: TGTGCCAGCAGCTCCAGGGGGAGGGGGGAGTATTTT. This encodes CASSSRGRGEYF.

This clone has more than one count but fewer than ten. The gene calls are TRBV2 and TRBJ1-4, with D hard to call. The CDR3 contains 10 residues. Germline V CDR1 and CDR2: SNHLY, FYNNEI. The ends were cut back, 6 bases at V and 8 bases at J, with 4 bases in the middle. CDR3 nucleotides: TGTGCCAGCAGAGTAGAAAAACTGTTTTTT. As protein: CASRVEKLFF. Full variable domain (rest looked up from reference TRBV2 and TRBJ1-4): EPEVTQTPSHQVTQMGQEVILRCVPISNHLYFYWYRQILGQKVEFLVSFYNNEISEKSEIFDDQFSVERPDGSNFTLKIRSTKLEDSAMYFCASRVEKLFFGSGTQLSVL.

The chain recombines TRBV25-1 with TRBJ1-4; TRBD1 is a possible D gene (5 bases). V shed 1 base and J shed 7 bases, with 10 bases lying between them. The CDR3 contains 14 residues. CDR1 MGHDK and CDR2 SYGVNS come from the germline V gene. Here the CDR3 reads CASSEWGAGEKLFF. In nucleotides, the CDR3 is TGTGCCAGCAGTGAATGGGGCGCGGGTGAAAAACTGTTTTTT.

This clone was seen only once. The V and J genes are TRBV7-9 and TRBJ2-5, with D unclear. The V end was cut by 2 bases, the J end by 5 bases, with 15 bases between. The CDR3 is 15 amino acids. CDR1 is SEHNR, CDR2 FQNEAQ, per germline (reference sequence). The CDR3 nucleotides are TGTGCCAGCAGCTTATTTGGTCAGCTGGGGGAGACCCAGTACTTC. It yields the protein CASSLFGQLGETQYF.

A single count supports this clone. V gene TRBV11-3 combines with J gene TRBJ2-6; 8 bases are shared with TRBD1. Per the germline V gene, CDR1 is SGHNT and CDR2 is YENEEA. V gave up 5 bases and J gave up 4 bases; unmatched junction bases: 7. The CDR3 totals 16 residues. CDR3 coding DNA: TGTGCCAGCAGCCGGACAGGGCAATTGGGGGCCAACGTCCTGACTTTC. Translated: CASSRTGQLGANVLTF.

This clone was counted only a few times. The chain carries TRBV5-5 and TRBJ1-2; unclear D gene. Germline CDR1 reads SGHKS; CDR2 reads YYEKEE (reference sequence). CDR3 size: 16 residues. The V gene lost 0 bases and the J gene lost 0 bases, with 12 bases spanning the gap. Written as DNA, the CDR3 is TGTGCCAGCAGCTTGGAGGGAAAAATAGCTAACTATGGCTACACCTTC. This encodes CASSLEGKIANYGYTF.

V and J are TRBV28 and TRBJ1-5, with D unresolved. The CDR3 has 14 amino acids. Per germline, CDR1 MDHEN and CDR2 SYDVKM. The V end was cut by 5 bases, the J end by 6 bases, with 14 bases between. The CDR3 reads CASSTQGLGQPQHF. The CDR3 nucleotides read TGTGCCAGCAGTACCCAAGGGCTGGGTCAGCCCCAGCATTTT.

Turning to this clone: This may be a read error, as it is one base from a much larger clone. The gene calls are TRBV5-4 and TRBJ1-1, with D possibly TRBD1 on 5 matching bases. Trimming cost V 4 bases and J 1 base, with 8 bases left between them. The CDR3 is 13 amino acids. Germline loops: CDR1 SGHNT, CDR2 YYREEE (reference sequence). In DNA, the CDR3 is TGTGCCAGCAGCACACAGGAGAACACTGAAGCTTTCTTT. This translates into CASSTQENTEAFF.

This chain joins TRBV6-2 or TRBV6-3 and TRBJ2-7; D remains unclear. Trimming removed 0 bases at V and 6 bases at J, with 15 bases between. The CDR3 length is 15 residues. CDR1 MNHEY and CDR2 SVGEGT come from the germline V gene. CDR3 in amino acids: CASSYSGTGDFEQYF. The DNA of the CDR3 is TGTGCCAGCAGTTACTCGGGAACCGGAGATTTCGAGCAGTACTTC.

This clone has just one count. In DNA, the CDR3 is TGCGCCAGCAGCTTAGGAACGTTTGGGAACACTGAAGCTTTCTTT. It codes for CASSLGTFGNTEAFF. The chain combines TRBV5-1 with TRBJ1-1; D is unclear. Trimming left V 2 bases short and J 1 base short, with 12 bases between. Germline V gene lookup returns CDR1 SGHRS and CDR2 YFSETQ. The CDR3 totals 15 residues. The variable domain in full, completed from reference TRBV5-1 and TRBJ1-1, reads KAGVTQTPRYLIKTRGQQVTLSCSPISGHRSVSWYQQTPGQGLQFLFEYFSETQRNKGNFPGRFSGRQFSNSRSEMNVSTLELGDSALYLCASSLGTFGNTEAFFGQGTRLTVV.

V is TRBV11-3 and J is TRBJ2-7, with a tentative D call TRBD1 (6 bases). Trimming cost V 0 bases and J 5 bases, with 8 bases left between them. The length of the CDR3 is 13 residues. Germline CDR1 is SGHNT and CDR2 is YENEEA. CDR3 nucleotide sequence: TGTGCCAGCAGCTTAGATCCAGGGGACGAGCAGTACTTC. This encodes CASSLDPGDEQYF.

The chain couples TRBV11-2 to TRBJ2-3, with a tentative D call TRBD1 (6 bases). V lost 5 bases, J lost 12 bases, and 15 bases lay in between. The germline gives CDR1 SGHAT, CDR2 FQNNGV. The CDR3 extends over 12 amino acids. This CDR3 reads CASSPGGQLQYF. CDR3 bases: TGTGCCAGCAGCCCTGGGGGACAACTTCAGTATTTT.

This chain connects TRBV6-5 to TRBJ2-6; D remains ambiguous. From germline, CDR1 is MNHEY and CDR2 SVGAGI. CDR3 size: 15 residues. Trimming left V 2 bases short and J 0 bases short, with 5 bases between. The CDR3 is CASSYRISGANVLTF. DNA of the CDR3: TGTGCCAGCAGTTACAGGATCTCTGGGGCCAACGTCCTGACTTTC.

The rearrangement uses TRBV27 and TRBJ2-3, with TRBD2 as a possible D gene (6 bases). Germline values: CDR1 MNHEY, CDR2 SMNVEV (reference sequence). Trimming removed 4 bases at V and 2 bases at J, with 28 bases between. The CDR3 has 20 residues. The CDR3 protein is CASSSPRGAGPTTHTDTQYF. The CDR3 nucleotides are TGTGCCAGCAGTTCCCCCAGAGGGGCGGGACCTACCACACACACAGATACGCAGTATTTT.

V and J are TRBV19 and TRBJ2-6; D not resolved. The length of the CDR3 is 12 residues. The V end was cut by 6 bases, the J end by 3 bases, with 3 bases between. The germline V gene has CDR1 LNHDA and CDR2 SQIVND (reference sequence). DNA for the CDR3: TGTGCCAGTAGAATTGGGGCCAACGTCCTGACTTTC. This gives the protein CASRIGANVLTF.

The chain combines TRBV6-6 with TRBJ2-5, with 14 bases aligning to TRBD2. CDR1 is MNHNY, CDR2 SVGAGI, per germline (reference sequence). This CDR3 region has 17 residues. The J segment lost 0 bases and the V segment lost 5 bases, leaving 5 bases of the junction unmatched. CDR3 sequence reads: CASSRLAGGLYQETQYF. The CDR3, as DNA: TGTGCCAGCAGTCGACTAGCGGGGGGGCTTTACCAAGAGACCCAGTACTTC.

The DNA for the CDR3 is TGTGCCAGCAGCTTAGCGGAGGCGACCTATGGCTACACCTTC. It specifies CASSLAEATYGYTF. The J gene is TRBJ1-2, the V gene TRBV7-9; D remains ambiguous. The CDR3 is made up of 14 amino acids. CDR1 is SEHNR, CDR2 FQNEAQ, per germline (reference sequence). Trimming took off 0 bases at V and 4 bases at J, with 9 bases between the two ends.

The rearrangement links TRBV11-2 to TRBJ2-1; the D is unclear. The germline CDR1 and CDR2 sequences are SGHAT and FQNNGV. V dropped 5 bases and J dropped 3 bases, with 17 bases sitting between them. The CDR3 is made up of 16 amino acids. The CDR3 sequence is CASSPQTLTLYNEQFF. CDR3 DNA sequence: TGTGCCAGCAGCCCTCAGACGCTAACGCTCTACAATGAGCAGTTCTTC.

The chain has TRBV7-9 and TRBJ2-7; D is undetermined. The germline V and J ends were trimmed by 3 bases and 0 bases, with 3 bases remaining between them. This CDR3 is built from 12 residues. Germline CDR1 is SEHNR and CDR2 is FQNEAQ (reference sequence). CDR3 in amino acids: CASSFDSYEQYV. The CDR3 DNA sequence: TGTGCCAGCAGCTTCGACTCCTACGAGCAGTACGTC.

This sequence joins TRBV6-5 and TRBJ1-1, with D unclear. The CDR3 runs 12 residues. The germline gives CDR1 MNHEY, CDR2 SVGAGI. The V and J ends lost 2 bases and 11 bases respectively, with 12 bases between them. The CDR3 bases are TGTGCCAGCAGTTACGAAGGTTCTAGGGCTTTCTTT. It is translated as CASSYEGSRAFF.

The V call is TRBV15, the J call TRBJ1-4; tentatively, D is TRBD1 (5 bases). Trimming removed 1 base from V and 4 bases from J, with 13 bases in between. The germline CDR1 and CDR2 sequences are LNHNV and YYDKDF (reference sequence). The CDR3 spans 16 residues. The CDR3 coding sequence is TGTGCCACCAGCAGAGGGTCCTCAGGGAATAATGAAAAACTGTTTTTT. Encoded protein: CATSRGSSGNNEKLFF.

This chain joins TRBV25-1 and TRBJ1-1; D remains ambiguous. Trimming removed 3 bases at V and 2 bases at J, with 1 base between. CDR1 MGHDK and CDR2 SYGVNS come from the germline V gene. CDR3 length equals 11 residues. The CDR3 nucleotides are TGTGCCAGCAGTGATAACACTGAAGCTTTCTTT. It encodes CASSDNTEAFF.

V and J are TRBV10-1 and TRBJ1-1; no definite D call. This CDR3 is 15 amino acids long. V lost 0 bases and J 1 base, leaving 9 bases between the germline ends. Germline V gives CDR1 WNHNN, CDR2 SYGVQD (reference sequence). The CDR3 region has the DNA TGCGCCAGCAGTGAGTCTCCGTTTGGGAACACTGAAGCTTTCTTT. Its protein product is CASSESPFGNTEAFF.

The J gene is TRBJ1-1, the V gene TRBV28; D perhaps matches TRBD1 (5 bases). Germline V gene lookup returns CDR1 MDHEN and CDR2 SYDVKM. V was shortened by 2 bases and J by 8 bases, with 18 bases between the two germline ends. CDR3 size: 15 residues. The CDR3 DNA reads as TGTGCCAGCAGTTTACAGCAGGGACGAAAAAAGGAAGCTTTCTTT. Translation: CASSLQQGRKKEAFF.